Listed here are 19 T cell receptor beta chains from one sample, sequenced in a study of blood T cell repertoires in COVID-19. TCRdb's copy holds only in-frame clones and misses some; the assay was immunoSEQ multiplex PCR. The sample has around 18,000 clones, 80% to 90% seen once; the top ten hold approximately 13%. The specimen was peripheral blood. Every receptor here comes from a man in his fifties or sixties with active COVID-19.

The chain combines TRBV21-1 with TRBJ1-5; TRBD1, the D gene given by the table, was not confirmed from the DNA. TRBV21-1 counts as a pseudogene. The CDR3 runs 18 residues. CDR3 DNA sequence: TGTGCCAGCACCAAACCCCCCTCGGACAGGGCAGGGTGTCAGCCCCAGCATTTT. This encodes CASTKPPSDRAGCQPQHF.

The sample holds a few counts of this clone. The chain recombines TRBV11-3 with TRBJ2-7, with 7 bases identical to TRBD1. The CDR3 contains 16 residues. J gave up 4 bases and V 1 base, and 10 bases lay outside the gene matches. Germline loops: CDR1 SGHNT, CDR2 YENEEA. CDR3 sequence: CASSLATRGNPYEQYF. As DNA, the CDR3 is TGTGCCAGCAGCTTAGCCACCAGGGGGAACCCTTACGAGCAGTACTTC.

The V gene is TRBV9, the J gene TRBJ2-1, with 8 bases identical to TRBD2. The V and J ends lost 0 bases and 8 bases, in that order; junction bases with no gene match: 13. From germline, CDR1 is SGDLS and CDR2 YYNGEE. The CDR3 covers 17 residues. The CDR3 protein is CASSVVPLTGGSHEQFF. The CDR3, as DNA: TGTGCCAGCAGCGTAGTGCCCCTCACGGGGGGGTCGCATGAGCAGTTCTTC. Looking up the rest from reference TRBV9 and TRBJ2-1 gives the full variable domain: DSGVTQTPKHLITATGQRVTLRCSPRSGDLSVYWYQQSLDQGLQFLIQYYNGEERAKGNILERFSAQQFPDLHSELNLSSLELGDSALYFCASSVVPLTGGSHEQFFGPGTRLTVL.

This rearrangement joins TRBV5-1 to TRBJ1-6, with 10 bases aligning to TRBD1. Germline assignment: CDR1 SGHRS and CDR2 YFSETQ. The V segment lost 1 base and the J segment 9 bases; nucleotides outside the gene matches: 13. The CDR3 consists of 18 residues. The DNA of the CDR3 is TGCGCCAGCAGCTTGAAAACCGGGACAGGGGCTGTTAGTTCACCCCTCCACTTT. Residues: CASSLKTGTGAVSSPLHF.

This clone was seen more than once but under ten times. This chain joins TRBV9 and TRBJ2-2; D perhaps matches TRBD1 (6 bases). The V gene lost 0 bases and the J gene lost 7 bases, with 13 bases spanning the gap. The CDR3 sequence is 15 residues long. Germline loops: CDR1 SGDLS, CDR2 YYNGEE. The CDR3 here is CASSVAQQGHGELFF. The CDR3 DNA is TGTGCCAGCAGCGTAGCTCAACAGGGACACGGGGAGCTGTTTTTT.

CDR3 sequence: CASSVGSVGNTIYF. The CDR3 DNA follows: TGTGCCAGCAGCGTAGGGTCGGTGGGAAACACCATATATTTT. The chain links TRBV9 to TRBJ1-3; D is unclear. CDR3 length: 14 amino acids. Germline V lookup: CDR1 SGDLS, CDR2 YYNGEE. Trimming removed 0 bases from V and 4 bases from J, with 8 bases in between.

The gene calls are TRBV4-3 and TRBJ2-7; the D is unclear. CDR1 is LGHNA, CDR2 YSLEER, per germline. The CDR3 has 15 residues. Trimming stripped 3 bases from V and 5 bases from J, with 17 bases between. In nucleotides, the CDR3 is TGCGCCAGCAGCCAGGGTCGTGGAGCTTACGACGAGCAGTACTTC. As protein: CASSQGRGAYDEQYF.

The chain joins TRBV28 to TRBJ1-5; 9 bases agree with TRBD1. The germline gives CDR1 MDHEN, CDR2 SYDVKM. This CDR3 has 15 amino acids. V gave up 5 bases and J gave up 4 bases; unmatched junction bases: 6. CDR3 protein: CASSENRGRNQPQHF. The CDR3, as DNA: TGTGCCAGCAGTGAGAACAGGGGGCGTAATCAGCCCCAGCATTTT.

The chain combines TRBV3-1 (or the pseudogene TRBV3-2) with TRBJ2-1, with 9 bases aligning to TRBD2. Germline values: CDR1 LGHDT, CDR2 YNNKEL (reference sequence). V was pared by 2 bases and J by 3 bases, with 8 bases of the junction left unmatched. The CDR3 covers 17 residues. CDR3 region: CASSQNLAGAYYNEQFF. Written as DNA, the CDR3 is TGTGCCAGCAGCCAAAACTTAGCGGGAGCTTACTACAATGAGCAGTTCTTC.

The rearrangement uses TRBV5-1 and TRBJ2-3; the D is unclear. Trimming stripped 0 bases from V and 7 bases from J, with 12 bases between. From germline, CDR1 is SGHRS and CDR2 YFSETQ. The CDR3 sequence is 14 residues long. The CDR3 coding sequence is TGCGCCAGCAGCTTGGGTCTAGAGGCAAATACGCAGTATTTT. Protein product: CASSLGLEANTQYF.

This sequence joins TRBV24-1 and TRBJ2-3; 9 nucleotides line up with TRBD2. The CDR3 contains 15 residues. V trimming: 2 bases; J trimming: 5 bases; junction bases outside the gene matches: 4. Germline V lookup: CDR1 KGHDR, CDR2 SFDVKD. CDR3 DNA sequence: TGTGCCACCAGTGATTCGGCTAGCGGGATAGATACGCAGTATTTT. It encodes CATSDSASGIDTQYF.

The gene calls are TRBV4-2 and TRBJ2-7, with no clear D. V shed 2 bases and J shed 6 bases, with 14 bases lying between them. The CDR3 length is 14 residues. Germline values: CDR1 LGHNA, CDR2 YNFKEQ. The DNA of the CDR3 is TGTGCCAGCAGCCAATTTGAATTCTCCGGCGAGCAGTACTTC. It specifies CASSQFEFSGEQYF.

The chain carries TRBV5-6 and TRBJ1-4, with 12 bases aligning to TRBD1. The CDR3 is made up of 19 amino acids. Germline CDR1 SGHDT, CDR2 YYEEEE. J gave up 6 bases and V 3 bases, and 15 bases lay outside the gene matches. DNA for the CDR3: TGTGCCAGCAGCTGGACCGGGACAGGGGGCACCCCGGGGGATGAAAAACTGTTTTTT. Amino acid sequence: CASSWTGTGGTPGDEKLFF.

The chain employs TRBV7-3 and TRBJ1-1; the match to TRBD1 covers 8 bases. Germline-derived CDR1 and CDR2 are SGHTA and FQGTGA. The CDR3 extends over 14 amino acids. V shed 6 bases and J 5 bases; nucleotides not matched to a gene: 8. In DNA form, the CDR3 reads TGTGCCAGCAGGTCGACGACAGGGGATACTGAAGCTTTCTTT. This translates into CASRSTTGDTEAFF.

This clone was counted between two and nine times. This chain uses TRBV9 with TRBJ2-5; 10 nucleotides align to TRBD2. This CDR3 region has 19 residues. The junction had 15 bases not matched to a gene; V was cut back by 1 base and J by 3 bases. Germline V gene lookup returns CDR1 SGDLS and CDR2 YYNGEE. The CDR3: CASSVRGTSAFLWEETQYF. The CDR3 DNA follows: TGTGCCAGCAGCGTAAGGGGGACTAGCGCCTTCTTGTGGGAAGAGACCCAGTACTTC. The full variable domain, with the rest looked up from reference TRBV9 and TRBJ2-5, is DSGVTQTPKHLITATGQRVTLRCSPRSGDLSVYWYQQSLDQGLQFLIQYYNGEERAKGNILERFSAQQFPDLHSELNLSSLELGDSALYFCASSVRGTSAFLWEETQYFGPGTRLLVL.

This chain connects TRBV12-2 to TRBJ2-7; the tabulated D call, TRBD1, remains unverified against the DNA. TRBV12-2 is classified as a pseudogene. This CDR3 is 14 amino acids long. The CDR3 bases are TGTGCAAGTCGCCCCGGACAGGTAAGGTACGAGCAGTACTTC. The encoded protein is CASRPGQVRYEQYF.

The chain couples TRBV29-1 to TRBJ2-7; 8 bases are shared with TRBD1. The V segment lost 3 bases and the J segment 2 bases; nucleotides outside the gene matches: 3. Germline V lookup: CDR1 SQVTM, CDR2 ANQGSEA. The CDR3 is 13 amino acids. The CDR3 DNA reads as TGCAGCGTTGATGGACAGGGTCCCTACGAGCAGTACTTC. Translation: CSVDGQGPYEQYF.

The rearrangement joins TRBV11-1 to TRBJ1-1, with D possibly being TRBD1 (5 bases). V gave up 5 bases and J gave up 5 bases, with 15 bases separating them. Germline V gene lookup returns CDR1 SGHAT and CDR2 FQDESV (reference sequence). The length of the CDR3 is 14 residues. The CDR3 region has the DNA TGTGCCAGCAGCCTCATGCGGGGCCGTACTGAAGCTTTCTTT. Its translation: CASSLMRGRTEAFF.

The chain uses TRBV19 and TRBJ1-3, with unresolved D. This CDR3 is 18 amino acids long. Germline loops: CDR1 LNHDA, CDR2 SQIVND (reference sequence). The ends were cut back, 1 base at V and 0 bases at J, with 16 bases in the middle. CDR3 DNA sequence: TGTGCCAGTAGTATAGGCGCGCGGTTTGGATTCTCTGGAAACACCATATATTTT. Its protein is CASSIGARFGFSGNTIYF.